This passage covers 27 T cell receptor beta chains from one sample sequenced in a study of blood T cell repertoires in COVID-19. The method was immunoSEQ multiplex PCR; TCRdb's version includes in-frame clones alone and lacks a portion of them. The table shows roughly 200,000 clones, with approximately 87% occurring only once. The sequenced material came from peripheral blood. The origin of the receptors is a person aged 65-85 years with COVID-19, enrolled during active disease.

This clone is a singleton in its sample. The CDR3 reads CASSWDSMNTEAFF. As DNA, the CDR3 is TGTGCCAGCAGCTGGGACAGCATGAACACTGAAGCTTTCTTT. The genes are TRBV7-2 and TRBJ1-1; TRBD1 agrees at 7 bases. V lost 4 bases, J lost 0 bases, and 2 bases stayed unmatched. This CDR3 is 14 amino acids long. CDR1 is SGHTA and CDR2 is FQGNSA in the germline V gene.

The chain is built from TRBV5-4 and TRBJ2-3; D might be TRBD2 (6 bases). V was cut by 4 bases and J by 4 bases, with 13 bases left in between. CDR3 length equals 14 residues. The germline V gene has CDR1 SGHNT and CDR2 YYREEE (reference sequence). Here the CDR3 DNA reads TGTGCCAGCAGCCCCCGGGACTTCCCAGATACGCAGTATTTT. This codes for CASSPRDFPDTQYF.

This rearrangement joins TRBV9 to TRBJ2-3, with 8 bases fitting TRBD1. V gave up 0 bases and J gave up 4 bases; unmatched junction bases: 16. Germline V lookup: CDR1 SGDLS, CDR2 YYNGEE. CDR3 length: 19 amino acids. The CDR3 DNA sequence: TGTGCCAGCAGCGTAGGTTCAGGGGGCTGGACCAGGGTGGCAGATACGCAGTATTTT. Translating it yields CASSVGSGGWTRVADTQYF.

The chain employs TRBV28 and TRBJ2-2, with D possibly TRBD1 on 6 matching bases. From germline, CDR1 is MDHEN and CDR2 SYDVKM. There are 15 residues in the CDR3. With 10 bases removed from V and 3 bases from J, the gap between germline ends came to 18 bases. This chain's CDR3 is CAIPSGARDTGELFF. In DNA form, the CDR3 reads TGTGCCATCCCATCAGGGGCCCGAGACACCGGGGAGCTGTTTTTT.

There are a few counts of this clone. This sequence joins TRBV12-3 or TRBV12-4 and TRBJ2-2, with 7 bases that match TRBD1. This CDR3 is 13 amino acids long. The J segment lost 6 bases and the V segment lost 4 bases, leaving 2 bases of the junction unmatched. CDR3 region: CASSWQGAGELFF. The CDR3, as DNA: TGTGCCAGCAGTTGGCAGGGGGCCGGGGAGCTGTTTTTT.

The V gene is TRBV9, the J gene TRBJ2-3; a possible D gene is TRBD1 (6 bases). In germline, CDR1 is SGDLS, CDR2 YYNGEE. The V and J ends lost 0 bases and 4 bases respectively, with 9 bases between them. CDR3 length equals 14 residues. The CDR3 is CASSVAGAADTQYF. CDR3 nucleotide sequence: TGTGCCAGCAGCGTAGCAGGGGCGGCAGATACGCAGTATTTT.

The chain carries TRBV19 and TRBJ1-3; no reliable D call. Trimming stripped 10 bases from V and 0 bases from J, with 16 bases between. The CDR3 contains 15 residues. CDR1 is LNHDA, CDR2 SQIVND, per germline (reference sequence). The DNA of the CDR3 is TGTGCCACCTCGAGGTCTACCGACTCTGGAAACACCATATATTTT. It is translated as CATSRSTDSGNTIYF.

This chain uses TRBV4-3 with TRBJ2-1, with D maybe TRBD2 (6 bases). The CDR3 has 20 residues. Germline V gives CDR1 LGHNA, CDR2 YSLEER. The V and J ends lost 1 base and 6 bases respectively, with 28 bases between them. CDR3 residues: CASSQVVYPGTLRGSNEQFF. As DNA, the CDR3 is TGCGCCAGCAGCCAAGTTGTTTATCCTGGAACGCTTCGGGGGTCCAATGAGCAGTTCTTC.

The gene calls are TRBV10-3 and TRBJ1-3, with TRBD1 matching over 9 bases. V dropped 10 bases and J dropped 7; count of bases not matched to a gene: 2. Germline assignment: CDR1 ENHRY and CDR2 SYGVKD. CDR3 length equals 11 residues. The CDR3 nucleotides read TGTGCCACCGGGACAGGGAACACCATATATTTT. Protein: CATGTGNTIYF.

V and J are TRBV19 and TRBJ1-1, with TRBD1 matching 8 bases. CDR3 size: 14 residues. Trimming removed 2 bases from V and 3 bases from J; junction bases left unmatched: 2. Germline V lookup: CDR1 LNHDA, CDR2 SQIVND (reference sequence). The CDR3 spells CASSIPGGHTEAFF. For the CDR3, the DNA is TGTGCCAGTAGTATACCAGGGGGCCACACTGAAGCTTTCTTT.

The chain is built from TRBV5-1 and TRBJ1-1, with 8 bases that match TRBD1. Germline values: CDR1 SGHRS, CDR2 YFSETQ. Trimming took 4 bases from V and 6 from J; bases not matched to a gene: 8. This CDR3 spans 14 amino acids. Here the CDR3 DNA reads TGCGCCAGCAGCCACGGGACAGGCGGCGCTGAAGCTTTCTTT. This translates into CASSHGTGGAEAFF.

The V gene is TRBV19, the J gene TRBJ2-2, with D possibly being TRBD1 (6 bases). V was clipped by 7 bases and J by 0 bases, with 15 bases between them. Germline loops: CDR1 LNHDA, CDR2 SQIVND (reference sequence). The CDR3 loop spans 16 amino acids. This CDR3 reads CASNTMDRPNTGELFF. The CDR3 DNA reads TGTGCCAGTAATACAATGGACAGACCGAACACCGGGGAGCTGTTTTTT.

The chain carries TRBV12-3 or TRBV12-4 and TRBJ1-2; maybe TRBD1 (5 bases). Deletions cut 8 bases from V and 1 base from J, with 11 bases between. CDR3 length: 13 amino acids. The CDR3 region has the DNA TGTGCCAGCTCACCGGGGGTTAACTATGGCTACACCTTC. Amino acids: CASSPGVNYGYTF.

J is TRBJ1-3 and V is TRBV6-4; 9 positions agree with TRBD1. CDR3 size: 15 residues. Germline-derived CDR1 and CDR2 are MRHNA and SNTAGT. Trimming at V came to 6 bases and at J to 3 bases, leaving 6 bases not matched to a gene. In nucleotides, the CDR3 is TGTGCCAGCAGCGCGGGGACAGGGTTTGGAAACACCATATATTTT. Its translation is CASSAGTGFGNTIYF.

The rearrangement joins TRBV19 to TRBJ2-1, with 9 bases identical to TRBD2. V dropped 3 bases and J dropped 1; count of bases not matched to a gene: 4. The CDR3 has 16 amino acids. Germline V CDR1 and CDR2: LNHDA, SQIVND (reference sequence). CDR3 in amino acids: CASSMTSGQSYNEQFF. Here the CDR3 DNA reads TGTGCCAGTAGTATGACTAGCGGACAATCCTACAATGAGCAGTTCTTC.

The chain uses TRBV10-1 and TRBJ1-1; D possibly corresponds to TRBD1 (5 bases). In germline, CDR1 is WNHNN, CDR2 SYGVQD (reference sequence). Trimming left V 6 bases short and J 1 base short, with 15 bases between. The CDR3 contains 15 residues. The CDR3 DNA is TGCGCCAGCAGGGGGGGGATAGCTCCGAACACTGAAGCTTTCTTT. Protein: CASRGGIAPNTEAFF.

This sequence joins TRBV11-2 and TRBJ1-2, with TRBD1 identical over 11 bases. The CDR3 totals 15 residues. Germline loops: CDR1 SGHAT, CDR2 FQNNGV. V dropped 3 bases and J dropped 4; count of bases not matched to a gene: 4. The CDR3 loop is CASSFGQGAIYGYTF. For the CDR3, the DNA is TGTGCCAGCAGCTTTGGACAGGGGGCTATCTATGGCTACACCTTC. Filled out from reference TRBV11-2 and TRBJ1-2, the complete variable domain reads EAGVAQSPRYKIIEKRQSVAFWCNPISGHATLYWYQQILGQGPKLLIQFQNNGVVDDSQLPKDRFSAERLKGVDSTLKIQPAKLEDSAVYLCASSFGQGAIYGYTFGSGTRLTVV.

The chain carries TRBV7-2 and TRBJ1-1; D perhaps matches TRBD1 (5 bases). CDR1 SGHTA and CDR2 FQGNSA come from the germline V gene. V was clipped by 2 bases and J by 3 bases, with 13 bases between them. This CDR3 has 15 amino acids. The CDR3 loop is CASSLSAGIHTEAFF. CDR3 sequence (DNA): TGTGCCAGCAGCTTATCGGCAGGGATCCACACTGAAGCTTTCTTT. The variable domain in full, completed from reference TRBV7-2 and TRBJ1-1, reads GAGVSQSPSNKVTEKGKDVELRCDPISGHTALYWYRQSLGQGLEFLIYFQGNSAPDKSGLPSDRFSAERTGGSVSTLTIQRTQQEDSAVYLCASSLSAGIHTEAFFGQGTRLTVV.

This chain uses TRBV6-5 with TRBJ2-7; no clear D gene. Germline CDR1 is MNHEY and CDR2 is SVGAGI. The CDR3 runs 12 residues. V was clipped by 6 bases and J by 6 bases, with 12 bases between them. CDR3 amino acids: CASSRTSAEQYF. The CDR3 coding sequence is TGTGCCAGCAGCCGTACTTCCGCCGAGCAGTACTTC.

V and J are TRBV7-8 and TRBJ1-2; D gene ambiguous. Between the trimmed V and J ends, which lost 1 base and 5 bases, there was a span of 8 bases. The CDR3 length is 13 residues. Per the germline V gene, CDR1 is SGHVS and CDR2 is FQNEAQ. The CDR3 bases are TGTGCCAGCAGCTTAGGTCCGGGTTATGGCTACACCTTC. It translates to CASSLGPGYGYTF.

This chain links TRBV9 with TRBJ2-1; no clear D. The CDR3 is 16 amino acids. Germline CDR1 and CDR2: SGDLS and YYNGEE. V lost 0 bases and J lost 0, with 10 bases in between. CDR3 residues: CASSVAWSSSYNEQFF. In nucleotides, the CDR3 is TGTGCCAGCAGCGTAGCTTGGTCCAGCTCCTACAATGAGCAGTTCTTC.

The chain carries TRBV7-2 and TRBJ1-6; 9 bases are a match to TRBD1. J lost 9 bases, V lost 5 bases, and 5 bases had no gene match. Germline lookup yields CDR1 SGHTA and CDR2 FQGNSA. There are 14 residues in the CDR3. The CDR3 DNA reads TGTGCCAGCAGCCCCCGGGACAGGGTTTCACCCCTCCACTTT. Residues: CASSPRDRVSPLHF.

This chain links TRBV14 with TRBJ2-3; perhaps TRBD2 as D (5 bases). The V gene's germline CDR1 is SGHDN and CDR2 FVKESK. There are 12 residues in the CDR3. V was clipped by 4 bases and J by 7 bases, with 9 bases between them. For the CDR3, the DNA is TGTGCCAGCAGCCCAAGCGGATATACGCAGTATTTT. Encoded protein: CASSPSGYTQYF.

The chain has TRBV4-3 and TRBJ1-6, with 8 bases fitting TRBD1. The CDR3 consists of 15 residues. The ends lost 3 bases at V and 10 bases at J; junction bases unmatched: 8. CDR1 is LGHNA, CDR2 YSLEER, per germline. The CDR3 DNA reads TGCGCCAGCAGCCAGTTGGACAGGGCCTACTCACCCCTCCACTTT. Amino acid sequence: CASSQLDRAYSPLHF.

V gene TRBV28 combines with J gene TRBJ1-1; D unresolved. Germline assignment: CDR1 MDHEN and CDR2 SYDVKM. Trimming left V 7 bases short and J 10 bases short, with 19 bases between. The CDR3 covers 13 residues. The CDR3 bases are TGTGCCAGCACAATAAATAGCGAGAGTAGAGCTTTCTTT. It encodes CASTINSESRAFF.

This chain links TRBV4-1 with TRBJ2-1; weak D call: TRBD1 (5 bases). Trimming shortened V by 1 base and J by 4 bases, and 11 bases separated the two germline ends. The CDR3 loop spans 15 amino acids. Germline CDR1 and CDR2: MGHRA and YSYEKL. The DNA of the CDR3 is TGCGCCAGCAGCCAAGGGCAGGGTTCATACAATGAGCAGTTCTTC. Translating it yields CASSQGQGSYNEQFF.

V and J are TRBV7-3 and TRBJ1-1; a possible D gene is TRBD1 (5 bases). V dropped 5 bases and J dropped 4 bases, with 11 bases sitting between them. The CDR3 spans 13 residues. The germline V gene encodes CDR1 SGHTA and CDR2 FQGTGA. CDR3 bases: TGTGCCAGCAGCCCCCTGGGGGGCACTGAAGCTTTCTTT. Its protein product is CASSPLGGTEAFF.